The sequence of this T cell receptor beta chain was determined in a study of molecular identifiers for immune sequencing clone quantification. CDR3 length equals 16 residues. The V gene's germline CDR1 is MGHRA and CDR2 YSYEKL. V lost 0 bases, J lost 3 bases, and 14 bases lay in between. CD8+CD4-CCR7+CD45RA+ sorting gave the naive CD8 T cells. TCRdb processed the PCR reads anew with MiXCR; each CDR3 protein has one entry. The sample includes about 510,000 distinct CDR3 sequences, about a fifth seen only once; the top ten take 0.84%. The TCR comes from a human donor in good health. Some libraries in this study had Jurkat cell RNA spiked in. Sequences were obtained from naive CD8+ T cells from blood, with Jurkat cell RNA spiked in. As for subset: FACS-sorted CD8+CD4-CCR7+CD45RA+ naive T cells. The V gene is TRBV4-1, the J gene TRBJ1-1, with D perhaps TRBD1 (5 bases). The CDR3 protein is CASSQDFGGEDTEAFF. Here the CDR3 DNA reads TGCGCCAGCAGCCAAGATTTTGGGGGGGAGGACACTGAAGCTTTCTTT.